The clone carrying this TCR beta chain was recorded many times. This CDR3 has 13 residues. Looked up from germline, CDR1 is ENHRY and CDR2 is SYGVKD. The V end was cut by 5 bases, the J end by 4 bases, with 9 bases between. Libraries for TCR beta were made by quantitative 5'-RACE with molecular barcodes. TCRdb analysed the 5' RACE reads with MiXCR anew, one entry per CDR3 protein. The repertoire holds under 300,000 distinct CDR3 sequences, with roughly 10% as singletons. This sample was included in a study of CD8 T cells in ankylosing spondylitis. The clonotype comes from a male donor with ankylosing spondylitis or in good health (not recorded which). The chain joins TRBV10-3 to TRBJ1-5; D remains ambiguous. Sequences were obtained from blood, either unsorted or a sorted T cell fraction (not recorded which). The CDR3 nucleotides are TGTGCCATCAGTCAGACAAAGAATCAGCCCCAGCATTTT. It translates to CAISQTKNQPQHF.